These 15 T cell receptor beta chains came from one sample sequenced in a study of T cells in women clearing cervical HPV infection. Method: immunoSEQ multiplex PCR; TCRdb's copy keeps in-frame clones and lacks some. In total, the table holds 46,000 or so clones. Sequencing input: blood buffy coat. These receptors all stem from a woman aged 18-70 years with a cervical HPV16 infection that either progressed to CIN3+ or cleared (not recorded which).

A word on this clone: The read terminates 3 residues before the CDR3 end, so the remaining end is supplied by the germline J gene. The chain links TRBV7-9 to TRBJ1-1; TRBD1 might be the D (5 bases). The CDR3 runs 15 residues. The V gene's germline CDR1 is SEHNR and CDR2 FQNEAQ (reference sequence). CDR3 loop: CASSFTSGGRETAFF. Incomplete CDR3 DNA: TGTGCCAGCAGCTTCACTAGCGGGGGTAGAGAGACA.

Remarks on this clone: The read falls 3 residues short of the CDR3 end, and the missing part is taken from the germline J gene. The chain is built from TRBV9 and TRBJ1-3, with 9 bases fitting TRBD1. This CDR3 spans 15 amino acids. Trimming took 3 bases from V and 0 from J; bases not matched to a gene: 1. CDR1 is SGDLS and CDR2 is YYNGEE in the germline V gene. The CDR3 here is CASSDRGLSGNTIYF. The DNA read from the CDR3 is TGTGCCAGCAGCGACAGGGGGCTCTCTGGAAACACC.

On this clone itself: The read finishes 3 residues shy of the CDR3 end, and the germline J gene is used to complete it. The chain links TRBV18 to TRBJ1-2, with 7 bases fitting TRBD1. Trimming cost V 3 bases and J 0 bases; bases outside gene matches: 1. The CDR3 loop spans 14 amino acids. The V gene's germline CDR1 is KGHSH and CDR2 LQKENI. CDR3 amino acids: CASSPGTANYGYTF. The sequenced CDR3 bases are TGTGCCAGCTCACCCGGGACAGCTAACTATGGC.

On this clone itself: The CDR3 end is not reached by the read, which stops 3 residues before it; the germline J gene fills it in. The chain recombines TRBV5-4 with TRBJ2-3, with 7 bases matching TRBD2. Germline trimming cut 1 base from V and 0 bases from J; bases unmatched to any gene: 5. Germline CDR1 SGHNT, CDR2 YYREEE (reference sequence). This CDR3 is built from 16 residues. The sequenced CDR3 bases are TGTGCCAGCAGCTTGCCAAAGCGGGAAAGCACAGATACG. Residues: CASSLPKRESTDT. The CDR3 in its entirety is CASSLPKRESTDTQYF. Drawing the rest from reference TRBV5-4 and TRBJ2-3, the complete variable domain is ETGVTQSPTHLIKTRGQQVTLRCSSQSGHNTVSWYQQALGQGPQFIFQYYREEENGRGNFPPRFSGLQFPNYSSELNVNALELDDSALYLCASSLPKRESTDTQYFGPGTRLTVL.

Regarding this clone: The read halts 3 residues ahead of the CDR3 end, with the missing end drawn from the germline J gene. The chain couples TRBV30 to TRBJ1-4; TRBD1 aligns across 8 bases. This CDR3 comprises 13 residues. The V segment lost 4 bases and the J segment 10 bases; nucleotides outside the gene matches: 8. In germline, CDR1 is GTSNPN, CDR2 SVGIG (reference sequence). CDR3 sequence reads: CAWNDRGIGKLFF. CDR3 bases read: TGTGCCTGGAATGACAGGGGCATCGGAAAA.

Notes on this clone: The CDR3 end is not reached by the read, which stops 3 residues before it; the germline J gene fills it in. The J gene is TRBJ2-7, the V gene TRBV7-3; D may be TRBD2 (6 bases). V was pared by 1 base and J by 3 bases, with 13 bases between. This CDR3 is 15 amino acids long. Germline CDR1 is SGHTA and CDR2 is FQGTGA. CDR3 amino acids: CASSLSGNGVYEQYF. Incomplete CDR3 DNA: TGTGCCAGCAGCTTAAGCGGGAATGGTGTCTACGAG.

The CDR3 loop reads CASSLVSSGVNEQFF. CDR3 bases read: TGTGCCAGCAGCTTAGTCTCTAGCGGGGTAAATGAG. The rearrangement joins TRBV11-3 to TRBJ2-1; 9 bases agree with TRBD2. The CDR3 end falls 3 residues outside the read, so it is completed with the germline J gene. Trimming cost V 1 base and J 7 bases; bases outside gene matches: 5. The CDR3 contains 15 residues. Germline CDR1 is SGHNT and CDR2 is YENEEA.

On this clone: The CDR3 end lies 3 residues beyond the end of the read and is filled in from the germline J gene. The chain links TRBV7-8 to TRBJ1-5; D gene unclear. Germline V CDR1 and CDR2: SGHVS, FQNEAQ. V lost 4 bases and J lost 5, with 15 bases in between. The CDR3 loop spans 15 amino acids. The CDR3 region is CASSSVTYYDQPQHF. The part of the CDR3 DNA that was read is TGTGCCAGCAGCTCTGTCACCTATTACGATCAGCCC.

CDR3 DNA, as far as it was read: TGTGCCAGCAGCTTAAACCAGGGTGGGGAGACG. Its protein is CASSLNQGGET. The CDR3 as a whole reads CASSLNQGGETQYF. The rearrangement joins TRBV7-3 to TRBJ2-3; either TRBD1 or TRBD2 may supply D (5 bases each). The read terminates 3 residues before the CDR3 end, so the remaining end is supplied by the germline J gene. The V gene's germline CDR1 is SGHTA and CDR2 FQGTGA. The CDR3 runs to 14 residues.

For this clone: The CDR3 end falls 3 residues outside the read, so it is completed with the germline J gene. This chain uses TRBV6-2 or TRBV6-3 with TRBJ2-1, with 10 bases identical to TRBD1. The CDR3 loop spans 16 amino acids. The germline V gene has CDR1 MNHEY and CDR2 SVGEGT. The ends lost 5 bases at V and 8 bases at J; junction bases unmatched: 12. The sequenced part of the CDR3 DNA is TGTGCCAGCAGTCCCGTTCCGGGACAGGGGAGGGATGAG. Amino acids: CASSPVPGQGRDE. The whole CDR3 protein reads CASSPVPGQGRDEQFF.

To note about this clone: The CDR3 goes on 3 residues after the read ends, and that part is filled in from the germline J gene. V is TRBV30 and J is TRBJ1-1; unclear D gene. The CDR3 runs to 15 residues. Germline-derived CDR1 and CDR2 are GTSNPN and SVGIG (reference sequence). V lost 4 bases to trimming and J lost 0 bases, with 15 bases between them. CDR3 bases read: TGTGCCTGGATCCTTCTGGCGGGCATGAACACTGAA. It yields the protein CAWILLAGMNTE. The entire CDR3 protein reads CAWILLAGMNTEAFF.

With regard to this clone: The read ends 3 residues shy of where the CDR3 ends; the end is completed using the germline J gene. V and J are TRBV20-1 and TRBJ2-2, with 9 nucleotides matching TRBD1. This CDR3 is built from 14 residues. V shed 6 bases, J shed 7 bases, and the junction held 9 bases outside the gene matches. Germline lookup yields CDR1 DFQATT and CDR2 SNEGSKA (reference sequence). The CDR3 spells CSATGTGSFGELFF. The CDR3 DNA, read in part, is TGCAGTGCAACCGGGACAGGGAGTTTCGGGGAG.

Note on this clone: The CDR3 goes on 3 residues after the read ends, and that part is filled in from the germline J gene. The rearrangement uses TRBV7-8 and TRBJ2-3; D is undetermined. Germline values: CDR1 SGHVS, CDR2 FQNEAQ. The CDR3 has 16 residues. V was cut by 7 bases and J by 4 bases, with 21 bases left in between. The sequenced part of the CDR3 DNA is TGTGCCAGCACCCATTCCAGGAGTAAATTTGCAGATACG. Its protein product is CASTHSRSKFADT. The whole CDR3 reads CASTHSRSKFADTQYF.

CDR3 DNA (partial): TGTGCCAGTACCCATCCCCCCCCCAGGCTTTCCTACGAG. It specifies CASTHPPPRLSYE. The whole CDR3 reads CASTHPPPRLSYEQYF. This sequence joins TRBV19 and TRBJ2-7; unclear D gene. The sequenced fragment ends 3 residues before the CDR3 boundary, so the rest is inferred from the germline J gene. CDR1 LNHDA and CDR2 SQIVND come from the germline V gene (reference sequence). CDR3 length equals 16 residues. Trimming left V 7 bases short and J 1 base short, with 20 bases between.

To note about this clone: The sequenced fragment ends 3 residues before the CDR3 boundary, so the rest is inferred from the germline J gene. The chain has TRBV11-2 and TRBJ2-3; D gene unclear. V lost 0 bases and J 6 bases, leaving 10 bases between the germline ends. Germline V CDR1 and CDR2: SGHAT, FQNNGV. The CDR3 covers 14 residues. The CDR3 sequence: CASSLDRTRDTQYF. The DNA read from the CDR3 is TGTGCCAGCAGCTTAGATCGAACTCGTGATACG.